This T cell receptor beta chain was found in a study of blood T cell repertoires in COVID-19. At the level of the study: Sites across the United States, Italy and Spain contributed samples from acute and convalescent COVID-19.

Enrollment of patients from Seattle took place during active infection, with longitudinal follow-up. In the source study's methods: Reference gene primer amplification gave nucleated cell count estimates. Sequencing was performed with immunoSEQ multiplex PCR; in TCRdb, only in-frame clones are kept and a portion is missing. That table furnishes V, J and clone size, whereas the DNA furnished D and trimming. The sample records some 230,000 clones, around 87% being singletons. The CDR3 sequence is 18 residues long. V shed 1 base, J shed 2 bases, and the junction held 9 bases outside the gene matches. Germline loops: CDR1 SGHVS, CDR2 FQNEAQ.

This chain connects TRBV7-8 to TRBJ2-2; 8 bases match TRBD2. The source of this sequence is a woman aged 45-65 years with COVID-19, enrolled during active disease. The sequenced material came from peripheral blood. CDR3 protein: CASSLVRFGGENTGELFF. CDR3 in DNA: TGTGCCAGCAGCTTAGTCCGTTTCGGGGGGGAAAACACCGGGGAGCTGTTTTTT.